These 14 T cell receptor beta chains share one sample of origin, sequenced in a study of T cell responses to AZD1222 COVID-19 vaccine (TCRdb year 2021). The library was built by means of the immunoSEQ multiplex PCR assay. Drawn from immuneACCESS, this table holds only the in-frame rearrangements with V and J called that TCRdb kept. Clones are partly lost; checked studies trace under half to an unresolved V gene and leave the rest unexplained. This sample comprises approximately 140,000 clones, 91% of them detected only once. The ten largest clones represent 3.8% of the sample. Read against the paper, the sample's time point label means: about 28 days (+/-7) after the second vaccine dose. The sequencing used peripheral blood, collected 28 days after the second AZD1222 dose. These receptor sequences come from an adult who received the AZD1222 COVID-19 vaccine.

The rearrangement joins TRBV11-2 to TRBJ2-3, with a tentative D call TRBD2 (6 bases). CDR1 and CDR2 (germline): SGHAT, FQNNGV. The germline V and J ends were trimmed by 1 base and 6 bases, with 8 bases remaining between them. The CDR3 runs to 13 residues. The CDR3 is CASSLVGRDTQYF. The CDR3 region has the DNA TGTGCCAGCAGCTTAGTGGGGAGGGATACGCAGTATTTT.

This chain links TRBV28 with TRBJ2-5; D is ambiguous. This CDR3 contains 15 residues. The V gene lost 4 bases and the J gene lost 1 base, with 13 bases spanning the gap. Germline assignment: CDR1 MDHEN and CDR2 SYDVKM. In DNA, the CDR3 is TGTGCCAGCAGTTCATTCCGGACGGTCCAAGAGACCCAGTACTTC. It yields the protein CASSSFRTVQETQYF.

J is TRBJ2-5 and V is TRBV13; D unresolved. Between the trimmed V and J ends, which lost 5 bases and 1 base, there was a span of 14 bases. CDR3 length: 15 residues. Germline CDR1 and CDR2: PRHDT and FYEKMQ (reference sequence). The CDR3 DNA reads as TGTGCCAGCAGCCCCGGATCAGCACCCCAAGAGACCCAGTACTTC. This translates into CASSPGSAPQETQYF.

The genes are TRBV7-8 and TRBJ2-5; 7 nucleotides align to TRBD2. The V segment lost 8 bases and the J segment 1 base; nucleotides outside the gene matches: 4. The germline gives CDR1 SGHVS, CDR2 FQNEAQ. The CDR3 is made up of 13 amino acids. The chain's CDR3 is CASVAGVQETQYF. The CDR3, as DNA: TGTGCCAGCGTAGCGGGCGTCCAAGAGACCCAGTACTTC. Filled out from reference TRBV7-8 and TRBJ2-5, the complete variable domain reads GAGVSQSPRYKVAKRGQDVALRCDPISGHVSLFWYQQALGQGPEFLTYFQNEAQLDKSGLPSDRFFAERPEGSVSTLKIQRTQQEDSAVYLCASVAGVQETQYFGPGTRLLVL.

The chain is built from TRBV6-5 and TRBJ2-5; no clear D gene. Trimming took off 6 bases at V and 5 bases at J, with 19 bases between the two ends. The germline V gene encodes CDR1 MNHEY and CDR2 SVGAGI. CDR3 length: 15 residues. Here the CDR3 reads CASRGYNQVLETQYF. Written as DNA, the CDR3 is TGTGCCAGCAGAGGCTACAATCAGGTTCTTGAGACCCAGTACTTC.

This clone came up a few times. The chain uses TRBV3-1 (or the pseudogene TRBV3-2) and TRBJ1-6, with 7 bases lining up with TRBD1. Germline V CDR1 and CDR2: LGHDT, YNNKEL (reference sequence). V gave up 3 bases and J gave up 4 bases; unmatched junction bases: 3. The length of the CDR3 is 15 residues. For the CDR3, the DNA is TGTGCCAGCAGCCAGAGGACAGGATATAATTCACCCCTCCACTTT. Protein product: CASSQRTGYNSPLHF.

V gene TRBV20-1 combines with J gene TRBJ1-1; D is uncertain. There are 10 residues in the CDR3. V gave up 3 bases and J gave up 6 bases, with 5 bases separating them. The germline gives CDR1 DFQATT, CDR2 SNEGSKA (reference sequence). In DNA, the CDR3 is TGCAGTGCTAGCCGGTCTGAAGCTTTCTTT. Its protein is CSASRSEAFF.

The V and J genes are TRBV27 and TRBJ2-7; 10 bases line up with TRBD2. The length of the CDR3 is 16 residues. Germline V gene sequence: CDR1 MNHEY, CDR2 SMNVEV (reference sequence). J was trimmed by 6 bases and V by 1 base; bases with no gene match: 9. DNA for the CDR3: TGTGCCAGCAGTTTATTAGGAGCGGGGGGGCCTGTCGAGCAGTACTTC. Translation: CASSLLGAGGPVEQYF.

This sequence joins TRBV11-3 and TRBJ1-1; no reliable D call. Trimming pared 10 bases from V and 3 bases from J, leaving 15 bases between. This CDR3 is 13 amino acids long. Germline lookup yields CDR1 SGHNT and CDR2 YENEEA. The CDR3 spells CATEGPRDTEAFF. DNA for the CDR3: TGTGCCACCGAAGGTCCTAGGGACACTGAAGCTTTCTTT.

CDR3 sequence: CAWKGRDYGYTF. CDR3 DNA: TGTGCCTGGAAGGGGAGGGACTATGGCTACACCTTC. The rearrangement uses TRBV30 and TRBJ1-2, with D possibly being TRBD1 (5 bases). The CDR3 runs 12 residues. Germline CDR1 and CDR2: GTSNPN and SVGIG (reference sequence). V lost 4 bases, J lost 3 bases, and 9 bases lay in between.

The V call is TRBV5-1, the J call TRBJ2-5; D remains ambiguous. Germline V gives CDR1 SGHRS, CDR2 YFSETQ. The CDR3 sequence is 13 residues long. Trimming took off 2 bases at V and 5 bases at J, with 10 bases between the two ends. CDR3 in amino acids: CASSLSGYETQYF. The DNA of the CDR3 is TGCGCCAGCAGCTTATCTGGATATGAGACCCAGTACTTC.

This clone came up once. The chain joins TRBV9 to TRBJ2-7, with TRBD2 identical over 14 bases. Germline V lookup: CDR1 SGDLS, CDR2 YYNGEE. Unmatched junction bases numbered 6, after V lost 3 bases and J lost 7 bases. CDR3 length: 15 amino acids. The CDR3 coding sequence is TGTGCCAGCAGCGAGGGACTAGCGGGAGCCGAAGAGCAGTACTTC. This encodes CASSEGLAGAEEQYF.

V usage is TRBV29-1 and J usage is TRBJ2-6; D not resolved. Germline CDR1 reads SQVTM; CDR2 reads ANQGSEA. This CDR3 contains 15 residues. Between the trimmed V and J ends, which lost 3 bases and 0 bases, there was a span of 9 bases. This CDR3 reads CSVDAAISGANVLTF. Here the CDR3 DNA reads TGCAGCGTTGATGCGGCGATCTCTGGGGCCAACGTCCTGACTTTC.

The V call is TRBV2, the J call TRBJ2-3; TRBD2 agrees at 8 bases. This CDR3 contains 14 residues. The germline CDR1 and CDR2 sequences are SNHLY and FYNNEI. After removal of 3 bases from V and 5 bases from J, the junction contained 4 bases not matched to a gene. The CDR3 DNA sequence: TGTGCCAGCAGTGAGGGACTAGTTATAGATACGCAGTATTTT. The encoded protein is CASSEGLVIDTQYF.